This record concerns one T cell receptor beta chain sequence. Its antigen is currently unknown. Other nucleotide sequences in the sample specify the same CDR3. This specimen comes from a study of shared clonotypes between healthy human individuals. Overall study findings and caveats: Generally, naive subsets came out with larger estimated richness than memory subsets.

The V gene end was trimmed by 4 bases and the J gene end by 3 bases; junction bases not matched to a gene: 3. CDR3 length: 14 residues. CDR1 and CDR2 (germline): LGHNA, YSLEER. Naive CD8 populations comprised CD45RO-negative cells positively selected for CCR7, excluding terminally differentiated effector memory CD45RA+ cells. Original processing notes: Junction-only immunoSEQ data arrived without quality scores, meaning filtering differed. Produced via immunoSEQ multiplex PCR; TCRdb's table is partial and in-frame only. V and J calls and clone size are given by that table; D and trimming were obtained from the DNA. The sample shows 1.5 million to 2.5 million clones, 85% to 95% of them seen only once.

This chain links TRBV4-3 with TRBJ2-7; 10 bases match TRBD1. The sequencing input was naive CD8+ T cells sorted from blood. The TCR comes from a young man in good health. The CDR3 DNA sequence: TGCGCCAGCAGCCCCGGACAGGGGGGCTACGAGCAGTACTTC. This sequence encodes CASSPGQGGYEQYF.